What follows describes a single T cell receptor beta chain. Its target is unknown. Germline CDR1 and CDR2: LGHNA and YNFKEQ. V lost 0 bases and J lost 4, with 7 bases in between. The CDR3 covers 13 residues. Researchers attached unique molecular identifiers to individual cDNA molecules. TCRdb re-derived calls from the 5' RACE reads in MiXCR, one entry per CDR3 protein. The table includes tens of thousands of distinct CDR3 sequences, roughly 6.1% detected once. This sample was taken from a study of early T cells in non-severe SARS-CoV-2 infection. Study in general: It was bulk RNA from unsorted whole blood that was sequenced, and the chains were unpaired.

Regarding the study as a whole: Private and CD4 specificities were missed by VDJdb matching, which favored anti-spike CD8 responses.

The J gene is TRBJ2-7, the V gene TRBV4-2; D gene ambiguous. The sequencing here drew on whole blood, taken at baseline. The sequence was collected from an adult who was a healthcare worker with PCR-confirmed SARS-CoV-2 infection or an uninfected control (not recorded which). The CDR3 sequence: CASSQESRYEQYF. CDR3 coding DNA: TGTGCCAGCAGCCAAGAGAGTAGGTACGAGCAGTACTTC.